This TCR beta chain was obtained from a study of T cell repertoires in cytomegalovirus infection. Study-wide context: Selection of CMV epitopes for the study included recently identified HLA-C-restricted and well-studied HLA-B-restricted ones. CMV infection together with matching HLA type was indicated by public TCR beta signatures.

TCRdb used MiXCR to reprocess the reads, holding one entry per CDR3 protein. The top ten hold roughly 70% of the sample, which has approximately 100,000 distinct CDR3 sequences, about 40% seen once. The germline V and J ends were trimmed by 5 bases and 2 bases, with 16 bases remaining between them. This CDR3 is built from 15 residues. CDR1 SGHTA and CDR2 FQGNSA come from the germline V gene. Overall study findings and caveats: There were HLA-C-restricted CMV-specific TCR beta clonotypes dominating the ex vivo response. Using cumulative public TCR beta family frequency, the authors identified those who carried CMV together with the relevant HLA.

Details on this clonotype: Its antigen remains unidentified.

The TCR sequence derives from a human donor in good health (CMV status not recorded). Some clones in this sample may be carry-over from other donors' samples. Sample: CD8+ T cells from cultured PBMCs, taken from culture after CMV antigen stimulation. This sequence joins TRBV7-2 and TRBJ2-7; no clear D. CDR3 residues: CASSQELGTTYEQYF. The CDR3 DNA follows: TGTGCCAGCAGCCAAGAATTGGGAACCACCTACGAGCAGTACTTC.